The clone carrying this TCR beta chain appeared a few times. The antigen remains undetermined. MiXCR was run by TCRdb on the RT-PCR reads, yielding one entry per CDR3 protein. The repertoire holds 550,000 to 650,000 distinct CDR3 sequences, with approximately 10% as singletons. This sample is part of a study of response to subunit inactivated influenza vaccine. General study points: The authors proposed limited new T cell recruitment per seasonal influenza vaccination.

The CDR3 runs 15 residues. Trimming removed 3 bases from V and 4 bases from J; junction bases left unmatched: 5. Germline CDR1 SGHAT, CDR2 FQNNGV. Sequenced material: PBMCs from blood, taken on the day of vaccination. This clonotype originated in a man between 45 and 60 years old who received an inactivated influenza vaccine. V and J are TRBV11-2 and TRBJ2-3, with 9 bases that match TRBD2. CDR3 DNA sequence: TGTGCCAGCAGCTTCCAGCGGGGGGTATCAGATACGCAGTATTTT. It is translated as CASSFQRGVSDTQYF.